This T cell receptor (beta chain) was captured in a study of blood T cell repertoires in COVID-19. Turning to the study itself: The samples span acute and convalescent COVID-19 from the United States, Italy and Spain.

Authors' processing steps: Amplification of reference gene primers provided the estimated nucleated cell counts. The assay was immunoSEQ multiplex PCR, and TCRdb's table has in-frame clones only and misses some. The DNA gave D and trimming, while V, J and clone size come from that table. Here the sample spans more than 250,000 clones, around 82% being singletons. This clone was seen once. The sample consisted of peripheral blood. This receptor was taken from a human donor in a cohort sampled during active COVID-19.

The CDR3 is CASSLPGQGNTEAFF. DNA of the CDR3: TGTGCCAGTAGTCTTCCGGGACAGGGGAACACTGAAGCTTTCTTT. V gene TRBV19 combines with J gene TRBJ1-1, with TRBD1 identical over 9 bases. Trimming took 5 bases from V and 1 from J; bases not matched to a gene: 5. The CDR3 covers 15 residues. Germline CDR1 LNHDA, CDR2 SQIVND (reference sequence). Together with reference TRBV19 and TRBJ1-1, the CDR3 gives the full variable domain: DGGITQSPKYLFRKEGQNVTLSCEQNLNHDAMYWYRQDPGQGLRLIYYSQIVNDFQKGDIAEGYSVSREKKESFPLTVTSAQKNPTAFYLCASSLPGQGNTEAFFGQGTRLTVV.